This TCR beta chain originates from a study of T cells in Graves' hyperthyroidism and ophthalmopathy. Overall study context: The initial diagnosis was the point when peripheral blood was collected, ahead of any treatment. Study-level results: Ophthalmopathy was model-predicted a median around seven months pre-onset. Appearing also in blood were most of the thyroid clonotypes expanded above 0.001.

Researchers amplified the TCR beta CDR3 regions from RNA transcripts. A first-round RT-PCR of the TCR CDR3 used the HTBI primer set. TCRdb recomputed calls from the multiplex PCR reads with MiXCR, one row per CDR3 protein. The sample has about 410,000 distinct CDR3 sequences, around 15% seen once; the top ten hold approximately 13%. Looked up from germline, CDR1 is DFQATT and CDR2 is SNEGSKA (reference sequence). The CDR3 has 12 amino acids. V gave up 8 bases and J gave up 1 base, with 8 bases separating them. There are many counts of this clonotype. As yet, its antigen is unknown. Patients with ophthalmopathy all had a Clinical Activity Score of at least 3, a NOSPECS grade of at least 4 and duration under 3 months.

The sample consisted of blood. This chain links TRBV20-1 with TRBJ2-2, with D possibly matching TRBD1 (5 bases). This clonotype was sampled from a man aged 18 to 30 with Graves' ophthalmopathy. The CDR3 region is CSTTGNTGELFF. The CDR3 coding sequence is TGCAGTACTACAGGGAACACCGGGGAGCTGTTTTTT.